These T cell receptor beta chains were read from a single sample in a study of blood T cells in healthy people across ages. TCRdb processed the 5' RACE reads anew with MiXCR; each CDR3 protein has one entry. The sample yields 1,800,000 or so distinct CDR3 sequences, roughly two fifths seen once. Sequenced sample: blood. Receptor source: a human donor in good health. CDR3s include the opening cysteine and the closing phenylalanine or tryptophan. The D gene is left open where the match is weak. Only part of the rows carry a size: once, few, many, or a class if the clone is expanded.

cdr3_nt: TGCGCCAGCAGCCGTCAAGTGGACAATGAGCAGTTCTTC
cdr3_aa: CASSRQVDNEQFF
clone_size: -
d_call: -
v_call: TRBV4-3
j_call: TRBJ2-1

cdr3_nt: TGCGCCAGCAGCCAATTTCCCGGGGGGCGGAATCAGCCCCAGCATTTT
cdr3_aa: CASSQFPGGRNQPQHF
clone_size: -
d_call: -
v_call: TRBV4-1
j_call: TRBJ1-5

cdr3_nt: TGCAGTGCTAGGCGGGGGGAGGGAGGCAATCAGCCCCGGCATTTT
cdr3_aa: CSARRGEGGNQPRHF
clone_size: -
d_call: -
v_call: TRBV20-1
j_call: TRBJ1-5

cdr3_nt: TGCGCCAGCAGCCAGCCGACAGCAAAGAACACTGAAGCTTTCTTT
cdr3_aa: CASSQPTAKNTEAFF
clone_size: -
d_call: -
v_call: TRBV4-1
j_call: TRBJ1-1

cdr3_nt: TGTGCCAGCAGACCTTGGACAGTAGGCACAGATACGCAGTATTTT
cdr3_aa: CASRPWTVGTDTQYF
clone_size: -
d_call: -
v_call: TRBV28
j_call: TRBJ2-3

cdr3_nt: TGCAGCGTGCCGGGGGCCACCGGGGAGCTGTTTTTT
cdr3_aa: CSVPGATGELFF
clone_size: -
d_call: -
v_call: TRBV29-1
j_call: TRBJ2-2

cdr3_nt: TGCGCCAGCAGCTTCGTAGGGGAAAGGAAGGAGACCCAGTACTTC
cdr3_aa: CASSFVGERKETQYF
clone_size: -
d_call: -
v_call: TRBV5-1
j_call: TRBJ2-5

cdr3_nt: TGCAGTGCTCGGGTCCTTAATGAAAAACTGTTTTTT
cdr3_aa: CSARVLNEKLFF
clone_size: -
d_call: -
v_call: TRBV20-1
j_call: TRBJ1-4

cdr3_nt: TGTGCCAGCAGACCGACAGCTACCTACACTGAAGCTTTCTTT
cdr3_aa: CASRPTATYTEAFF
clone_size: -
d_call: -
v_call: TRBV2
j_call: TRBJ1-1

cdr3_nt: TGTGCCAGCAGCTTAAGGACAGGGGCGAATCAGCCCCAGCATTTT
cdr3_aa: CASSLRTGANQPQHF
clone_size: few
d_call: TRBD1
v_call: TRBV7-2
j_call: TRBJ1-5

cdr3_nt: TGCAGCGCAGAACAGGGAGTAAATGATGGCTACACCTTC
cdr3_aa: CSAEQGVNDGYTF
clone_size: -
d_call: -
v_call: TRBV29-1
j_call: TRBJ1-2

cdr3_nt: TGCAGTGCTACGAACCCCGGACAGGGGGCCCCCTACGAGCAGTACTTC
cdr3_aa: CSATNPGQGAPYEQYF
clone_size: few
d_call: TRBD1
v_call: TRBV20-1
j_call: TRBJ2-7

cdr3_nt: TGTGCCAGCAGCCCGAGCGGGGGGAAGGGTGGTACGCAGTATTTT
cdr3_aa: CASSPSGGKGGTQYF
clone_size: -
d_call: TRBD2
v_call: TRBV7-3
j_call: TRBJ2-3

cdr3_nt: TGCAGTGCTAGCCCCCCGGGACAGGGGATTTACGAGCAGTACTTC
cdr3_aa: CSASPPGQGIYEQYF
clone_size: -
d_call: TRBD1
v_call: TRBV20-1
j_call: TRBJ2-7

cdr3_nt: TGTGCCAGTAGCTTAGATTGGGTTAGGATAGGGGCGAACGAGCAGTACTTC
cdr3_aa: CASSLDWVRIGANEQYF
clone_size: -
d_call: -
v_call: TRBV7-2
j_call: TRBJ2-7

cdr3_nt: TGCAGTGCTGGAGACAGGGTAGCAACTAATGAAAAACTGTTTTTT
cdr3_aa: CSAGDRVATNEKLFF
clone_size: -
d_call: TRBD1
v_call: TRBV20-1
j_call: TRBJ1-4

cdr3_nt: TGTGCCACCAGCAGAAACCTTATAGCTAACTATGGCTACACCTTC
cdr3_aa: CATSRNLIANYGYTF
clone_size: -
d_call: -
v_call: TRBV15
j_call: TRBJ1-2

cdr3_nt: TGTGCCAGCAGCCACCTAGCGTCCTCCTACGAGCAGTACTTC
cdr3_aa: CASSHLASSYEQYF
clone_size: few
d_call: -
v_call: TRBV3-1
j_call: TRBJ2-7

cdr3_nt: TGTGCCAGCAGCCGAGAGCAACCGGGACTAGCGGGGGGCACAGATACGCAGTATTTT
cdr3_aa: CASSREQPGLAGGTDTQYF
clone_size: -
d_call: TRBD2
v_call: TRBV4-2
j_call: TRBJ2-3

cdr3_nt: TGCGCCAGCAGCTTTGAGCTCGGAACGGCCGGGGAGCTGTTTTTT
cdr3_aa: CASSFELGTAGELFF
clone_size: -
d_call: -
v_call: TRBV5-1
j_call: TRBJ2-2